A single sample is the source of the 10 T cell receptor beta chains below, sequenced in a study of human T cells and chemical hapten exposure. Single cDNA molecules in the library carried unique molecular identifiers attached during preparation. TCRdb processed the reads anew with MiXCR; each CDR3 protein has one entry. The sample has 95,000 to 150,000 distinct CDR3 sequences, 6.5% to 10% seen once. Unfractionated whole blood yielded total RNA. The sample was whole blood. The receptors shown here come from a human donor in good health. Some clones in this sample may be carry-over from other donors' samples.

There are many counts of this clonotype. This sequence joins TRBV5-1 and TRBJ1-1; 7 nucleotides line up with TRBD1. With 3 bases clipped from V and 7 bases from J, the junction kept 6 bases outside the gene matches. Per germline, CDR1 SGHRS and CDR2 YFSETQ. The CDR3 spans 13 residues. Here the CDR3 DNA reads TGCGCCAGCAGCTCACGGGACAGTTTTGAAGCTTTCTTT. Protein product: CASSSRDSFEAFF.

The V gene is TRBV30, the J gene TRBJ2-1; no clear D. Germline V CDR1 and CDR2: GTSNPN, SVGIG (reference sequence). V gave up 3 bases and J gave up 7 bases, with 7 bases separating them. The CDR3 consists of 11 residues. The CDR3 loop reads CAWSQGNEQFF. In nucleotides, the CDR3 is TGTGCCTGGAGCCAAGGGAATGAGCAGTTCTTC.

This clonotype was seen more than once but under ten times. This chain links TRBV5-1 with TRBJ1-1, with D perhaps TRBD1 (5 bases). V was cut by 4 bases and J by 10 bases, with 14 bases left in between. This CDR3 contains 12 residues. The germline V gene has CDR1 SGHRS and CDR2 YFSETQ. The chain's CDR3 is CASSDGASGAFF. CDR3 bases: TGCGCCAGCAGCGACGGGGCTTCCGGAGCTTTCTTT.

This clonotype was seen more than once but under ten times. The chain employs TRBV4-3 and TRBJ1-3; D unresolved. The CDR3 runs 14 residues. The V gene's germline CDR1 is LGHNA and CDR2 YSLEER. V was shortened by 2 bases and J by 6 bases, with 11 bases between the two germline ends. CDR3 in DNA: TGCGCCAGCAGCCAACACCGCGAGGAAAACACCATATATTTT. It specifies CASSQHREENTIYF.

This clonotype was found many times. CDR3 amino acids: CASSPTGTSNQPQHF. The CDR3 DNA follows: TGCGCCAGCAGCCCGACAGGTACCAGCAATCAGCCCCAGCATTTT. The chain employs TRBV5-1 and TRBJ1-5; D possibly corresponds to TRBD1 (6 bases). This CDR3 spans 15 amino acids. CDR1 is SGHRS and CDR2 is YFSETQ in the germline V gene. V dropped 4 bases and J dropped 1 base, with 12 bases sitting between them.

The chain employs TRBV27 and TRBJ2-7; a possible D gene is TRBD1 (5 bases). The CDR3 consists of 15 residues. Per germline, CDR1 MNHEY and CDR2 SMNVEV (reference sequence). V was cut by 0 bases and J by 1 base, with 10 bases left in between. The CDR3 DNA sequence: TGTGCCAGCAGTTTATCGGCCAGGGCGTCCTACGAGCAGTACTTC. It codes for CASSLSARASYEQYF.

The rearrangement uses TRBV6-5 and TRBJ1-1; weak D call: TRBD1 (5 bases). Germline values: CDR1 MNHEY, CDR2 SVGAGI. This CDR3 is 15 amino acids long. Trimming pared 6 bases from V and 0 bases from J, leaving 14 bases between. CDR3 sequence reads: CASRDGATLNTEAFF. CDR3 bases: TGTGCCAGCAGAGATGGGGCGACCCTGAACACTGAAGCTTTCTTT.

The CDR3 DNA is TGCAGTGCTTCCTCGGGAGCGGACTACAATGAGCAGTTCTTC. It specifies CSASSGADYNEQFF. The V and J genes are TRBV20-1 and TRBJ2-1; D perhaps matches TRBD2 (6 bases). Deletions cut 5 bases from V and 3 bases from J, with 14 bases between. The CDR3 totals 14 residues. The germline CDR1 and CDR2 sequences are DFQATT and SNEGSKA (reference sequence).

The chain has TRBV5-1 and TRBJ2-6; D might be TRBD1 (6 bases). Germline V gene lookup returns CDR1 SGHRS and CDR2 YFSETQ. The CDR3 is 17 amino acids. V was clipped by 1 base and J by 1 base, with 12 bases between them. Here the CDR3 reads CASSLTGYSSGANVLTF. DNA of the CDR3: TGCGCCAGCAGCTTGACAGGGTATAGTTCTGGGGCCAACGTCCTGACTTTC.

A word on this clonotype: At one end, the junction sequence differs from germline, possibly due to a read error. The V and J genes are TRBV18 and TRBJ1-5, with 9 bases fitting TRBD1. Germline V CDR1 and CDR2: KGHSH, LQKENI. The CDR3 loop spans 15 amino acids. CDR3 amino acids: CASSPGQGGNQLQHF. The DNA for the CDR3 is TGTGCCAGCTCACCGGGACAGGGAGGCAATCAGCTCCAGCATTTT.